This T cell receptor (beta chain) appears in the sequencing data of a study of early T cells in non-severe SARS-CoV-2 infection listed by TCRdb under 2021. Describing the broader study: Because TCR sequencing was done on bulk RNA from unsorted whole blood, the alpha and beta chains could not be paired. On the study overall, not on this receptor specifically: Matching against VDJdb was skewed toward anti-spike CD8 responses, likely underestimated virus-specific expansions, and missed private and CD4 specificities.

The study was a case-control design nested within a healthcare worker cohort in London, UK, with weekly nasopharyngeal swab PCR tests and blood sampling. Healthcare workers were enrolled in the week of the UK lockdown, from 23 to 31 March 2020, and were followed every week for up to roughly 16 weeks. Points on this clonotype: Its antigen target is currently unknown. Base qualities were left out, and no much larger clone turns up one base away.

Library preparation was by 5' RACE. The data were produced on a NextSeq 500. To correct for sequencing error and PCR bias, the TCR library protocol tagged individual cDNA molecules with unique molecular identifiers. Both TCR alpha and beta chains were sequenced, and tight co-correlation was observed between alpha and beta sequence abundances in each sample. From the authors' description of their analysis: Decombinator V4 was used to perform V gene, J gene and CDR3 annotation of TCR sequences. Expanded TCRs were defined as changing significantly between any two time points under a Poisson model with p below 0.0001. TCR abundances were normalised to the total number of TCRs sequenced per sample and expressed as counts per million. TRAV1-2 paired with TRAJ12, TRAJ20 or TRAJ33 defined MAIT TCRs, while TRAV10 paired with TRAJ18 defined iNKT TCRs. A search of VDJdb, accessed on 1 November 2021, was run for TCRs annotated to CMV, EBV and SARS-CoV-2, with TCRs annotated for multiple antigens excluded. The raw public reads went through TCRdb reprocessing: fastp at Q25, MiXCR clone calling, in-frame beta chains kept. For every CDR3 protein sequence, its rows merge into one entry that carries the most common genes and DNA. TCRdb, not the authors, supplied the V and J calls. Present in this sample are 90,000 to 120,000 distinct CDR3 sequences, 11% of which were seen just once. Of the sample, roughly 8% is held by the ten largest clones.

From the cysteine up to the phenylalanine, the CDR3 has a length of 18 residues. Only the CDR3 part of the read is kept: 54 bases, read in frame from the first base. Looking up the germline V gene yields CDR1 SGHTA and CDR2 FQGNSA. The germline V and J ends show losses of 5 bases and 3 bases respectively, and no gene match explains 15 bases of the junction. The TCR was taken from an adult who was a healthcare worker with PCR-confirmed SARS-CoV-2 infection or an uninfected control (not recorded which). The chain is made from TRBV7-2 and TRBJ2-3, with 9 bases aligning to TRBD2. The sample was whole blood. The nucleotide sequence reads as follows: TGTGCCAGCAGCCCACAAGCCCTGGGGACTAGCAGGACAGATACGCAGTATTTT. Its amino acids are CASSPQALGTSRTDTQYF.